What follows is one TCR beta chain and its context. The data originate from a study of blood T cell repertoires in COVID-19. Study-level background: COVID-19 samples, acute and convalescent, were from the United States, Italy and Spain. The analysed material was cDNA or gDNA that came from T cells, B-cell-depleted T cells, or PBMCs.

The authors' processing: Scientists estimated how many nucleated cells there were by amplifying reference gene primers. Profiling relied on immunoSEQ multiplex PCR, and the TCRdb table lists in-frame clones only, not all of them. V and J calls and clone size are those listed in that table; D and trimming were worked out from the DNA. Found here are approximately 270,000 clones, 85% to 90% of them singletons; the top ten hold 0.75% to 0.9%. V gave up 1 base and J gave up 0 bases, with 10 bases separating them. The CDR3 is made up of 15 amino acids. Germline assignment: CDR1 SGHRS and CDR2 YFSETQ. Source material: peripheral blood. V usage is TRBV5-1 and J usage is TRBJ1-2; D is perhaps TRBD1 (6 bases). This clonotype was sampled from a man younger than 40 with acute or convalescent COVID-19. The CDR3 DNA reads TGCGCCAGCAGCTTGATGGGGGCCTCTAACTATGGCTACACCTTC. The encoded protein is CASSLMGASNYGYTF.